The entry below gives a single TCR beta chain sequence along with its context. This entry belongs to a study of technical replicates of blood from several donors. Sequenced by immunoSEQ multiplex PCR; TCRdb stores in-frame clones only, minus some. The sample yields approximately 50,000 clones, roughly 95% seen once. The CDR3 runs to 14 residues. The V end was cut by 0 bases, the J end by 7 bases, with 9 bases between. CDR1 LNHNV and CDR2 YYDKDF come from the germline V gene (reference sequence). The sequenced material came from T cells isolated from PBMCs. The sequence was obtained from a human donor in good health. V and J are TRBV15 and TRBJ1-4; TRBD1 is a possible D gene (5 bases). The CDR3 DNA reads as TGTGCCACCAGCAGAGAGGGGGGAAGTGAAAAACTGTTTTTT. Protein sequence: CATSREGGSEKLFF.